Following are 18 T cell receptor beta chains from one sample sequenced in a study of blood T cell repertoires in COVID-19. Generated by immunoSEQ multiplex PCR, the TCRdb table keeps only in-frame clones and is missing some. This sample yields some 340,000 clones, of which approximately 89% are seen a single time; roughly 5% belongs to the top ten. Sequenced sample: PBMCs or T cells enriched from blood (not recorded which). The receptors here all came from a woman in her 30s who had recovered from COVID-19.

The genes are TRBV7-9 and TRBJ1-1, with no clear D. V dropped 0 bases and J dropped 6 bases, with 11 bases sitting between them. The CDR3 is made up of 14 amino acids. Per germline, CDR1 SEHNR and CDR2 FQNEAQ (reference sequence). The CDR3 nucleotides are TGTGCCAGCAGCTTAGCGTCCCGGGGTTCTGAAGCTTTCTTT. It is translated as CASSLASRGSEAFF.

CDR3 in DNA: TGCGCCACCTCGAAGGGGCGAAGGGACACTGAAGCTTTCTTT. Translated: CATSKGRRDTEAFF. The chain couples TRBV5-1 to TRBJ1-1; D might be TRBD1 (5 bases). Germline V gene lookup returns CDR1 SGHRS and CDR2 YFSETQ. Trimming stripped 9 bases from V and 3 bases from J, with 18 bases between. CDR3 length: 14 amino acids.

This chain uses TRBV7-8 with TRBJ1-2; 7 positions agree with TRBD1. CDR1 is SGHVS, CDR2 FQNEAQ, per germline. V lost 0 bases to trimming and J lost 11 bases; unmatched junction nucleotides: 6. The CDR3 runs to 13 residues. CDR3: CASSLAENRGYTF. The CDR3 DNA reads TGTGCCAGCAGCTTAGCCGAGAACAGGGGTTACACCTTC.

The rearrangement joins TRBV7-8 to TRBJ1-4; TRBD1 agrees at 9 bases. The CDR3 length is 14 residues. Germline lookup yields CDR1 SGHVS and CDR2 FQNEAQ. The V segment lost 3 bases and the J segment 8 bases; nucleotides outside the gene matches: 4. The CDR3 DNA sequence: TGTGCCAGCAGCTTGGGGACAGGGAACGAAAAACTGTTTTTT. Its translation: CASSLGTGNEKLFF.

Turning to this clone: At one end the junction does not follow the germline gene, possibly because of a read error. The CDR3 spells CASSQETSNGQFF. CDR3 DNA sequence: TGCGCCAGCAGCCAGGAAACTAGCAATGGGCAGTTCTTC. This chain links TRBV4-1 with TRBJ2-1; possibly TRBD2 for D (6 bases). The germline V gene encodes CDR1 MGHRA and CDR2 YSYEKL. The CDR3 length is 13 residues.

The chain uses TRBV2 and TRBJ2-3; the D is unclear. Germline V gene lookup returns CDR1 SNHLY and CDR2 FYNNEI. This CDR3 region has 14 residues. The ends were cut back, 6 bases at V and 0 bases at J, with 10 bases in the middle. CDR3 loop: CASRVITSTDTQYF. For the CDR3, the DNA is TGTGCCAGCAGGGTGATAACTAGCACAGATACGCAGTATTTT.

The rearrangement joins TRBV27 to TRBJ1-5; the match to TRBD1 covers 7 bases. Germline V lookup: CDR1 MNHEY, CDR2 SMNVEV (reference sequence). Trimming took 4 bases from V and 6 from J; bases not matched to a gene: 9. This CDR3 has 15 amino acids. This CDR3 reads CASSSDRGPGQPQHF. The CDR3 coding sequence is TGTGCCAGCAGTTCGGATAGGGGGCCGGGTCAGCCCCAGCATTTT.

The rearrangement links TRBV6-1 to TRBJ1-1, with D perhaps matching TRBD1 (5 bases). Trimming pared 1 base from V and 4 bases from J, leaving 16 bases between. The CDR3 totals 16 residues. Germline values: CDR1 MNHNS, CDR2 SASEGT. DNA for the CDR3: TGTGCCAGCAGTGAAGGCGGGGCACGGTGGTTCACTGAAGCTTTCTTT. Translated: CASSEGGARWFTEAFF.

The chain joins TRBV19 to TRBJ2-7, with 7 bases matching TRBD1. This CDR3 region has 15 residues. CDR1 is LNHDA and CDR2 is SQIVND in the germline V gene (reference sequence). The trim removed 0 bases at V and 5 bases at J, leaving 7 bases unmatched. The CDR3 nucleotides are TGTGCCAGTAGTATAGATCCCGACAGGGCCCACGAGCAGTACTTC. Its protein product is CASSIDPDRAHEQYF.

J is TRBJ2-5 and V is TRBV7-6, with 7 bases aligning to TRBD2. Looked up from germline, CDR1 is SGHVS and CDR2 is FNYEAQ. J gave up 5 bases and V 3 bases, and 3 bases lay outside the gene matches. The CDR3 loop spans 13 amino acids. The CDR3 bases are TGTGCCAGCAGCTTTCATAGCGGGGAGACCCAGTACTTC. It specifies CASSFHSGETQYF.

This chain uses TRBV4-1 with TRBJ2-7, with D possibly matching TRBD1 (5 bases). Trimming shortened V by 0 bases and J by 0 bases, and 12 bases separated the two germline ends. In germline, CDR1 is MGHRA, CDR2 YSYEKL. The CDR3 totals 16 residues. The CDR3 loop is CASSQDGHGLSYEQYF. CDR3 nucleotides: TGCGCCAGCAGCCAAGACGGACACGGCCTCTCCTACGAGCAGTACTTC.

The chain employs TRBV7-2 and TRBJ1-3; the D is unclear. With 0 bases removed from V and 0 bases from J, the gap between germline ends came to 6 bases. Looked up from germline, CDR1 is SGHTA and CDR2 is FQGNSA. The CDR3 runs 15 residues. The CDR3 sequence: CASSLAPGSGNTIYF. Here the CDR3 DNA reads TGTGCCAGCAGCTTAGCTCCAGGCTCTGGAAACACCATATATTTT. Full variable domain (missing parts from reference TRBV7-2 and TRBJ1-3): GAGVSQSPSNKVTEKGKDVELRCDPISGHTALYWYRQSLGQGLEFLIYFQGNSAPDKSGLPSDRFSAERTGGSVSTLTIQRTQQEDSAVYLCASSLAPGSGNTIYFGEGSWLTVV.

This clone has only a few counts. At one end, the junction sequence differs from germline, possibly due to a read error. The rearrangement links TRBV7-7 to TRBJ2-5; 9 positions match TRBD1. The length of the CDR3 is 15 residues. CDR1 and CDR2 from the germline V gene are SSHAT and FNYEAQ (reference sequence). The CDR3 protein is CASSSGQGSQETQYF. The CDR3, as DNA: TGTGCTAGCAGCTCCGGACAGGGGTCCCAAGAGACCCAGTACTTC.

The chain combines TRBV15 with TRBJ2-3; 7 bases map to TRBD2. The V gene's germline CDR1 is LNHNV and CDR2 YYDKDF (reference sequence). The CDR3 is 14 residues long. V was clipped by 4 bases and J by 0 bases; unmatched bases: 1. The CDR3 DNA reads TGTGCCACCAGCATGGGGGGGAGCACAGATACGCAGTATTTT. As protein: CATSMGGSTDTQYF.

The chain recombines TRBV19 with TRBJ2-4; 7 nucleotides agree with TRBD1. Trimming cost V 5 bases and J 3 bases; bases outside gene matches: 4. The CDR3 spans 14 residues. Germline-derived CDR1 and CDR2 are LNHDA and SQIVND (reference sequence). In nucleotides, the CDR3 is TGTGCCAGTAGTTTCGGACAGGACAAAAACATTCAGTACTTC. Protein sequence: CASSFGQDKNIQYF.

The genes are TRBV5-1 and TRBJ1-1; 10 bases are shared with TRBD1. The CDR3 totals 14 residues. CDR1 SGHRS and CDR2 YFSETQ come from the germline V gene. The junction had 3 bases not matched to a gene; V was cut back by 4 bases and J by 3 bases. In DNA form, the CDR3 reads TGCGCCAGCAGCCCGGACAGGGGGGACACTGAAGCTTTCTTT. Its protein product is CASSPDRGDTEAFF.

The V gene is TRBV7-3, the J gene TRBJ2-5, with D possibly TRBD2 on 6 matching bases. CDR3 size: 15 residues. V was cut by 4 bases and J by 2 bases, with 14 bases left in between. From germline, CDR1 is SGHTA and CDR2 FQGTGA. CDR3 protein: CASSYHAGPQETQYF. CDR3 nucleotide sequence: TGTGCCAGCAGCTACCATGCGGGGCCTCAAGAGACCCAGTACTTC.

This rearrangement joins TRBV28 to TRBJ1-5; a weak D match, TRBD1 (5 bases). V dropped 8 bases and J dropped 3 bases, with 20 bases sitting between them. The germline gives CDR1 MDHEN, CDR2 SYDVKM. The CDR3 sequence is 16 residues long. Here the CDR3 reads CASQYGRGRSNQPQHF. CDR3 DNA: TGTGCCAGCCAATACGGGCGGGGCCGATCCAATCAGCCCCAGCATTTT.